This TCR beta chain was profiled in a study of control samples from healthy donors and cancer patients. The repertoire was sequenced with immunoSEQ multiplex PCR; TCRdb's copy has only in-frame clones and lacks some. Among 100,000 to 150,000 clones listed, over 85% were seen once. Per germline, CDR1 SEHNR and CDR2 FQNEAQ (reference sequence). The CDR3 is 15 amino acids. Trimming removed 4 bases from V and 2 bases from J, with 15 bases in between. V is TRBV7-9 and J is TRBJ2-7; the D gene is possibly TRBD2 (5 bases). The specimen sequenced was blood. The clonotype originates from a man between 18 and 29 years old in good health. In DNA form, the CDR3 reads TGTGCCAGCAGCTCCTACCGGCGGGTTCCCTACGAGCAGTACTTC. Translation gives CASSSYRRVPYEQYF.